The T cell receptor (beta chain) under discussion was sequenced for a study of cytomegalovirus exposure and HLA in healthy donors. V was shortened by 3 bases and J by 0 bases, with 19 bases between the two germline ends. There are 18 residues in the CDR3. Germline CDR1 SGHDT, CDR2 YYEEEE. Details on this clone: Its antigen is not known.

Overall study results and limits: One variant, a missense change in DCLRE1C, was linked in a later analysis to TCR beta V- and J-gene trimming. Later analysis showed most CMV-associated TCR beta chains appearing HLA-restricted. Earlier analysis yielded a pattern in which most TCR beta V segments were productive about 90% or about 30% of the time.

Primers: 60 Vbeta forward and 13 Jbeta reverse. The table came from immunoSEQ multiplex PCR; TCRdb's copy has only in-frame clones and leaves some out. This table holds about 130,000 clones, over 70% found once. J is TRBJ1-5 and V is TRBV5-6, with a weak D call TRBD1 (6 bases). What was sequenced was PBMCs. The receptor comes from a man aged 25-45 years in good health and CMV-seronegative. CDR3 residues: CASSSAVQGPDSNQPQHF. The CDR3 nucleotides read TGTGCCAGCAGCTCAGCCGTACAGGGCCCTGATAGCAATCAGCCCCAGCATTTT.